Sequencing of this T cell receptor (beta chain) was carried out in a study of blood T cells in healthy people across ages. Looked up from germline, CDR1 is ENHRY and CDR2 is SYGVKD. The CDR3 spans 15 residues. With V trimmed by 2 bases and J by 2 bases, 4 bases remained unmatched. A J-beta primer mix and a sample-barcoded 5' primer were used in a second PCR of about 6 to 12 cycles. MiXCR, applied by TCRdb to the 5' RACE reads, yields one record per CDR3 protein. The sample has roughly 900,000 distinct CDR3 sequences, about 48% seen once. The sequence came from a man younger than 45 in good health. The sequencing input was blood. The chain carries TRBV10-3 and TRBJ1-1; TRBD1 matches 8 bases. The CDR3 region is CAISEVTGVNTEAFF. Written as DNA, the CDR3 is TGTGCCATCAGTGAGGTGACAGGGGTTAACACTGAAGCTTTCTTT.